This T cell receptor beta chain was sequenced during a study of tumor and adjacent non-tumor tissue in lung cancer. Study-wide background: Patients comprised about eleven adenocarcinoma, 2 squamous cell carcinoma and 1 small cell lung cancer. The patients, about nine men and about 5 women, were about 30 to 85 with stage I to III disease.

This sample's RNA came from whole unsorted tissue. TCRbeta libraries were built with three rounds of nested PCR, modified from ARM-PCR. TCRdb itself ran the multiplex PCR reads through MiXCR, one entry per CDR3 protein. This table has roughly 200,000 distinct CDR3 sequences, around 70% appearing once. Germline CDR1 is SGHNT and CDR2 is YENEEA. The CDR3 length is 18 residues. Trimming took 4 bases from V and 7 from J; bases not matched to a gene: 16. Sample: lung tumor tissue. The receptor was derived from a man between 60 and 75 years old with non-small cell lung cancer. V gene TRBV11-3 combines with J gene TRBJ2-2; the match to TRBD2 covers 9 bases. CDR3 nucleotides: TGTGCCAGCAGCTCCAAGGGAGCGGGAGGATACAGAGACGGGGAGCTGTTTTTT. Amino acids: CASSSKGAGGYRDGELFF. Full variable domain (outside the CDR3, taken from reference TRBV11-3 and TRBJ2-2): EAGVVQSPRYKIIEKKQPVAFWCNPISGHNTLYWYLQNLGQGPELLIRYENEEAVDDSQLPKDRFSAERLKGVDSTLKIQPAELGDSAVYLCASSSKGAGGYRDGELFFGEGSRLTVL.